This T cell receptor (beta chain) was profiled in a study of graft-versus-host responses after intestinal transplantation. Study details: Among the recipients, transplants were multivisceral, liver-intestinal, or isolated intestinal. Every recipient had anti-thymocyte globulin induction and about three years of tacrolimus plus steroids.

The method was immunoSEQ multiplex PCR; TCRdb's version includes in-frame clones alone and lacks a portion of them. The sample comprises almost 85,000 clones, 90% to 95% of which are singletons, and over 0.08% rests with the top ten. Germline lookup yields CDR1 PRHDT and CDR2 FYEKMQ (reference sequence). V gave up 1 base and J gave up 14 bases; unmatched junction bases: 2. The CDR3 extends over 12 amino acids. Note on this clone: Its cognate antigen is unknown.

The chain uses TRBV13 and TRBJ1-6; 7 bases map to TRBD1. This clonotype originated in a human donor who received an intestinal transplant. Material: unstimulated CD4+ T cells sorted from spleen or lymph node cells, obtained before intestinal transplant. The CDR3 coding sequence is TGTGCCAGCAGCTTAGACAGGGGTTCCCTCCACTTT. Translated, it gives CASSLDRGSLHF.